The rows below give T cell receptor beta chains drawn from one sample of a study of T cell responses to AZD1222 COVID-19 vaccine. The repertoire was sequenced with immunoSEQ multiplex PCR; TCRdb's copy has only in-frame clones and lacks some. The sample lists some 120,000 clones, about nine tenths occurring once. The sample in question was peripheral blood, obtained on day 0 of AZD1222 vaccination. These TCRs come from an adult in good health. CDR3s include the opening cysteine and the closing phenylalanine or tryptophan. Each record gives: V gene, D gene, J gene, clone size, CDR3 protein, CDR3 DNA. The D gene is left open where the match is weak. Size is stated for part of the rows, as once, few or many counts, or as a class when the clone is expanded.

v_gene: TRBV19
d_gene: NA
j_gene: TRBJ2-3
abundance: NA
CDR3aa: CASSMRGGLTDTQYF
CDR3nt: TGTGCCAGTAGTATGAGAGGAGGACTCACAGATACGCAGTATTTT

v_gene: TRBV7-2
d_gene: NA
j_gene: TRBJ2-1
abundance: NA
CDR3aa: CASSSDFGPYNEQFF
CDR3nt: TGTGCCAGCAGCTCAGATTTTGGCCCCTACAATGAGCAGTTCTTC

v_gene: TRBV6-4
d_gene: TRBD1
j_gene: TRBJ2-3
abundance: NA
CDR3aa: CARFIDRGADTQYF
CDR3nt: TGTGCCAGATTCATCGACAGGGGAGCAGATACGCAGTATTTT

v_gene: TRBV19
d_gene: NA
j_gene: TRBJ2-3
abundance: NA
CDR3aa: CASRALSTDTQYF
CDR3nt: TGTGCCAGTAGAGCCCTTAGCACAGATACGCAGTATTTT

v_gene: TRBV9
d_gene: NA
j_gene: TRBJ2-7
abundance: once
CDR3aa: CASSAWDTSVEQYF
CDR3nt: TGTGCCAGCAGCGCTTGGGACACCTCGGTCGAGCAGTACTTC

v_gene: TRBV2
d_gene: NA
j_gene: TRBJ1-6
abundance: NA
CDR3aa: CASSEVRTGNSPLHF
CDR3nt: TGTGCCAGCAGTGAAGTCCGGACGGGGAATTCACCCCTCCACTTT

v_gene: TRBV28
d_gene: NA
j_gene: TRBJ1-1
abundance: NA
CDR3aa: CASSPGLRNTEAFF
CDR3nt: TGTGCCAGCAGTCCAGGACTTAGGAACACTGAAGCTTTCTTT

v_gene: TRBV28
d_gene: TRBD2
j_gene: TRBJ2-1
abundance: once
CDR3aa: CASRDPGLAGGPGGQFF
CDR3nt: TGTGCCAGCAGGGACCCGGGACTAGCGGGAGGCCCGGGGGGGCAGTTCTTC

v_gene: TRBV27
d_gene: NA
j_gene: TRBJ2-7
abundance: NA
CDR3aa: CASSFLQDHSYEQYF
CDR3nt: TGTGCCAGCAGTTTTCTCCAGGACCATTCCTACGAGCAGTACTTC

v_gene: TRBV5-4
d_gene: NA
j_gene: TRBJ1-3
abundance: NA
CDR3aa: CASSLDRTGNTIYF
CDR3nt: TGTGCCAGCAGCTTAGACAGGACCGGAAACACCATATATTTT

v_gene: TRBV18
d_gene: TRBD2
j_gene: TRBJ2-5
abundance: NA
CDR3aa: CASSSETSPETQYF
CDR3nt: TGTGCCAGCTCATCAGAGACTAGCCCGGAGACCCAGTACTTC

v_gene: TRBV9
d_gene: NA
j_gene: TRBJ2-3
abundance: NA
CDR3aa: CASSVGGMTGDTQYF
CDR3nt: TGTGCCAGCAGCGTGGGCGGAATGACTGGGGATACGCAGTATTTT

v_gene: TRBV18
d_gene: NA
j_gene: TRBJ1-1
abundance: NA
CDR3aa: CATKRSGENTEAFF
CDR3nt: TGTGCCACCAAAAGGTCCGGGGAGAACACTGAAGCTTTCTTT

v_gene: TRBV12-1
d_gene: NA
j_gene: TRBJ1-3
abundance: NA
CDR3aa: CASSFRVSSGNTIYF
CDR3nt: TGTGCCAGCAGCTTTCGGGTGTCCTCTGGAAACACCATATATTTT

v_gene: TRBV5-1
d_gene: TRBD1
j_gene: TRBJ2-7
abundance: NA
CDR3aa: CASSLEQGASYEQYF
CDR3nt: TGCGCCAGCAGCTTGGAGCAGGGGGCGTCCTACGAGCAGTACTTC

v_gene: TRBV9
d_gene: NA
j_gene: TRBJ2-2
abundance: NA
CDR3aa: CASSVGWGQGELFF
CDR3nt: TGTGCCAGCAGCGTAGGATGGGGGCAAGGGGAGCTGTTTTTT